This T cell receptor beta chain stems from a study of cytomegalovirus exposure and HLA in healthy donors. Study overall: An analysis done earlier identified almost 120 million unique TCR beta sequences from approximately 200 million T cells.

PCR primers comprised 60 Vbeta and 13 Jbeta primers. Produced via immunoSEQ multiplex PCR; TCRdb's table is partial and in-frame only. The sample shows over 150,000 clones, around two thirds of them seen only once. As for the donors, each was a healthy bone marrow donor. General study points: A classifier reportedly called cytomegalovirus status with high sensitivity and specificity. In a later analysis, V- and J-gene trimming of beta chains associated with a DCLRE1C missense variant, replicated independently.

As for this clone: The target antigen is unknown. This CDR3 is also generated by other DNA sequences in the sample.

This receptor was identified in a man aged 50 to 60 in good health and CMV-seronegative. Input material: PBMCs.

The CDR3 bases are TGTGCCACCAGCGCCCGGACAGAGGCCAACTATGGCTACACCTTC. Translated, it gives CATSARTEANYGYTF. The V gene is TRBV15, the J gene TRBJ1-2; weak D call: TRBD1 (6 bases). V dropped 5 bases and J dropped 2 bases, with 15 bases sitting between them. The CDR3 length is 15 residues. Germline assignment: CDR1 LNHNV and CDR2 YYDKDF (reference sequence). The complete variable domain, with remaining parts taken from reference TRBV15 and TRBJ1-2, reads DAMVIQNPRYQVTQFGKPVTLSCSQTLNHNVMYWYQQKSSQAPKLLFHYYDKDFNNEADTPDNFQSRRPNTSFCFLDIRSPGLGDTAMYLCATSARTEANYGYTFGSGTRLTVV.